Presented here are 17 T cell receptor beta chains from one specimen sequenced in a study of T cells in Graves' hyperthyroidism and ophthalmopathy (dated by TCRdb to about 2019). The library was generated by multiplex PCR. TCRdb records Illumina HiSeq 2000 as the sequencer. The TCR beta CDR3 regions were amplified from RNA transcripts. The first round of RT-PCR for the TCR CDR3 was performed with the HTBI primer set and the Qiagen OneStep RT-PCR kit. TCRdb ran its own pipeline on the public reads, namely fastp trimming at Q25 and MiXCR clone calling, and kept in-frame beta chains. Every distinct CDR3 protein forms one entry, paired with its most common genes and DNA. This sample gives some 98,000 distinct CDR3 sequences in total; 40% of them show up just once. The biggest ten clones account for around 9.6% of the sample. The sequenced sample consisted of peripheral blood or thyroid tissue (not recorded which). The source is a woman aged 30 to 39 with Graves' hyperthyroidism.

The chain has TRBV9 and TRBJ1-2; 7 bases align to TRBD1. The trim removed 10 bases at V and 5 bases at J, leaving 5 bases unmatched. This CDR3 has 11 residues. The germline CDR1 and CDR2 sequences are SGDLS and YYNGEE. The CDR3 is CAVQGIYGYTF. The CDR3 nucleotides are TGTGCCGTACAGGGGATATATGGCTACACCTTC.

Ten or more counts support this clonotype. The rearrangement links TRBV29-1 to TRBJ2-7; D is ambiguous. The CDR3 has 12 amino acids. Trimming cost V 2 bases and J 3 bases, with 8 bases left between them. The germline V gene encodes CDR1 SQVTM and CDR2 ANQGSEA. The CDR3 is CSVELQNYEQYF. As DNA, the CDR3 is TGCAGCGTTGAATTACAGAACTACGAGCAGTACTTC.

This clonotype appeared a few times. J is TRBJ1-3 and V is TRBV7-2, with a tentative D call TRBD1 (5 bases). Trimming removed 2 bases from V and 4 bases from J, with 15 bases in between. The CDR3 has 16 residues. The germline gives CDR1 SGHTA, CDR2 FQGNSA. The CDR3 region is CASSLFAGGAGNTIYF. DNA for the CDR3: TGTGCCAGCAGCTTATTTGCCGGTGGGGCAGGAAACACCATATATTTT.

The chain employs TRBV11-2 and TRBJ1-4; 11 bases are a match to TRBD1. Germline assignment: CDR1 SGHAT and CDR2 FQNNGV. Trimming took 5 bases from V and 8 from J; bases not matched to a gene: 7. This CDR3 spans 15 amino acids. The CDR3 DNA reads as TGTGCCAGCAGCGCCGGACAGGGGGCGAAGGAAAAACTGTTTTTT. As protein: CASSAGQGAKEKLFF.

This sequence joins TRBV7-9 and TRBJ2-3; perhaps TRBD1 as D (6 bases). CDR1 is SEHNR and CDR2 is FQNEAQ in the germline V gene (reference sequence). Trimming removed 6 bases at V and 6 bases at J, with 13 bases between. This CDR3 has 13 amino acids. The CDR3 here is CASRQGYLDTQYF. The CDR3 DNA follows: TGTGCCAGCAGGCAGGGGTATTTGGATACGCAGTATTTT.

The J gene is TRBJ2-1, the V gene TRBV24-1; D is possibly TRBD2 (6 bases). V was pared by 4 bases and J by 5 bases, with 23 bases between. Per germline, CDR1 KGHDR and CDR2 SFDVKD. This CDR3 has 18 residues. CDR3 sequence reads: CATSDLPQSGLEDNEQFF. The CDR3 DNA follows: TGTGCCACCAGTGACCTTCCCCAGAGCGGGCTAGAAGACAATGAGCAGTTCTTC.

This clonotype was seen many times. The chain carries TRBV2 and TRBJ1-1; D is undetermined. With 6 bases removed from V and 7 bases from J, the gap between germline ends came to 6 bases. CDR3 length equals 10 residues. Germline CDR1 and CDR2: SNHLY and FYNNEI. As DNA, the CDR3 is TGTGCCAGCAGCTGGCTTGAAGCTTTCTTT. Its protein product is CASSWLEAFF. Combining the CDR3 with reference TRBV2 and TRBJ1-1 gives the whole variable domain EPEVTQTPSHQVTQMGQEVILRCVPISNHLYFYWYRQILGQKVEFLVSFYNNEISEKSEIFDDQFSVERPDGSNFTLKIRSTKLEDSAMYFCASSWLEAFFGQGTRLTVV.

This clonotype was counted ten times or more. V gene TRBV3-1 combines with J gene TRBJ1-5; D perhaps matches TRBD1 (5 bases). Germline CDR1 reads LGHDT; CDR2 reads YNNKEL (reference sequence). V lost 4 bases, J lost 6 bases, and 13 bases lay in between. This CDR3 has 14 amino acids. The CDR3 here is CASSPYGARQPQHF. Written as DNA, the CDR3 is TGTGCCAGCAGCCCATACGGGGCGCGTCAGCCCCAGCATTTT.

This clonotype turned up a few times. The chain recombines TRBV13 with TRBJ2-2; D ambiguous. Per germline, CDR1 PRHDT and CDR2 FYEKMQ (reference sequence). CDR3 length: 10 residues. The germline V and J ends were trimmed by 5 bases and 8 bases, with 3 bases remaining between them. The CDR3 reads CASSTGELFF. CDR3 DNA sequence: TGTGCCAGCAGCACTGGGGAGCTGTTTTTT. Supplemented by reference TRBV13 and TRBJ2-2, the full variable domain reads AAGVIQSPRHLIKEKRETATLKCYPIPRHDTVYWYQQGPGQDPQFLISFYEKMQSDKGSIPDRFSAQQFSDYHSELNMSSLELGDSALYFCASSTGELFFGEGSRLTVL.

This clonotype was counted many times. The rearrangement links TRBV2 to TRBJ1-2; 7 bases map to TRBD1. The ends lost 6 bases at V and 2 bases at J; junction bases unmatched: 15. The CDR3 length is 17 residues. Germline V CDR1 and CDR2: SNHLY, FYNNEI. Here the CDR3 DNA reads TGTGCCAGCAGGAATGACCTTTGGGACAGAAGAAACTATGGCTACACCTTC. It codes for CASRNDLWDRRNYGYTF.

The chain employs TRBV13 and TRBJ2-3, with TRBD2 matching 14 bases. CDR3 length equals 19 residues. Germline trimming cut 4 bases from V and 4 bases from J; bases unmatched to any gene: 13. Germline assignment: CDR1 PRHDT and CDR2 FYEKMQ (reference sequence). The CDR3 region is CASSSGLAGVSAWSDTQYF. DNA of the CDR3: TGTGCCAGCAGCTCGGGACTAGCGGGAGTCTCAGCATGGTCAGATACGCAGTATTTT.

This clonotype appeared a few times. A much larger clone sits a single nucleotide away, making a read error possible. The chain combines TRBV4-1 with TRBJ1-5; D is unresolved. Germline CDR1 reads MGHRA; CDR2 reads YSYEKL. The CDR3 length is 15 residues. Trimming took off 1 base at V and 6 bases at J, with 13 bases between the two ends. In DNA, the CDR3 is TGCGCCAGCAGCCAAGGTCGGGAAGGCGGTCAGCCCCAGCATTTT. This encodes CASSQGREGGQPQHF.

The J gene is TRBJ2-2, the V gene TRBV6-5; 7 bases fit TRBD1. The CDR3 totals 14 residues. CDR1 is MNHEY and CDR2 is SVGAGI in the germline V gene. V lost 8 bases, J lost 2 bases, and 5 bases stayed unmatched. CDR3 loop: CASLGTENTGELFF. The CDR3 region has the DNA TGTGCCAGCCTAGGGACAGAAAACACCGGGGAGCTGTTTTTT.

This clonotype was seen many times. The chain recombines TRBV13 with TRBJ1-2; D is perhaps TRBD1 (6 bases). The length of the CDR3 is 14 residues. Trimming shortened V by 5 bases and J by 7 bases, and 17 bases separated the two germline ends. Germline assignment: CDR1 PRHDT and CDR2 FYEKMQ (reference sequence). The CDR3 here is CASSTGRQGGGYTF. CDR3 nucleotide sequence: TGTGCCAGCAGCACAGGGCGCCAGGGCGGTGGCTACACCTTC.

This clonotype was seen many times. This chain uses TRBV28 with TRBJ1-1, with D unclear. The CDR3 sequence is 12 residues long. V lost 2 bases and J 4 bases, leaving 5 bases between the germline ends. In germline, CDR1 is MDHEN, CDR2 SYDVKM. The CDR3, as DNA: TGTGCCAGCAGTTTAAGGATCACTGAAGCTTTCTTT. Its protein product is CASSLRITEAFF.

On this clonotype itself: This CDR3 fails to terminate in the conserved phenylalanine or tryptophan, so it likely reflects a read error. The DNA is left out, because the CDR3 cannot be placed on it with certainty; the CDR3 is given as TCRdb lists it. The chain recombines TRBV2 with TRBJ2-2; whether TRBD1, the table's D call, matches the DNA was not checked. The CDR3 length equals 12 residues, ends included. The germline CDR1 and CDR2 sequences are SNHLY and FYNNEI. CDR3 protein: CASSRDTGELNL.

The table lists this clonotype with many counts. The genes are TRBV6-2 or TRBV6-3 and TRBJ1-5, with D possibly matching TRBD1 (5 bases). The germline gives CDR1 MNHEY, CDR2 SVGEGT. Trimming cost V 7 bases and J 2 bases, with 18 bases left between them. This CDR3 spans 16 amino acids. The CDR3 region has the DNA TGTGCCAGCACAGACGGGGCGGGCGGAGGCAATCAGCCCCAGCATTTT. It codes for CASTDGAGGGNQPQHF.